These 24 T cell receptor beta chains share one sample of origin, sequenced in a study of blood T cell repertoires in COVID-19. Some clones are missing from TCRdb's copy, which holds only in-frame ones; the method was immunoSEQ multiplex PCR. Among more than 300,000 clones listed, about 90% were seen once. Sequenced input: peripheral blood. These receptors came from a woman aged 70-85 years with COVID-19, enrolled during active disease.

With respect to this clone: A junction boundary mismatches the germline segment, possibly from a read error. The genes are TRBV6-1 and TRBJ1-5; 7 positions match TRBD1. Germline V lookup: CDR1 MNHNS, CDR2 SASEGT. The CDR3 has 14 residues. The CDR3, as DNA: TGTGCCAGCAGGGAAGGGGGCGTCAATCAGCCCCAGCATTTT. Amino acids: CASREGGVNQPQHF.

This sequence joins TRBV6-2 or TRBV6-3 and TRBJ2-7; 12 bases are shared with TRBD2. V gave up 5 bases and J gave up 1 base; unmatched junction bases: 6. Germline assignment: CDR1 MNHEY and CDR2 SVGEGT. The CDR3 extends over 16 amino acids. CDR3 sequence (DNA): TGTGCCAGCAGTCATGGGACTAGCGGGCGTTCCTACGAGCAGTACTTC. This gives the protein CASSHGTSGRSYEQYF.

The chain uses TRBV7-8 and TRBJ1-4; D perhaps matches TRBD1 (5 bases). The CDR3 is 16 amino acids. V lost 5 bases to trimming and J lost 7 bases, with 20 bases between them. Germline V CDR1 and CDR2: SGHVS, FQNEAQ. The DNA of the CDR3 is TGTGCCAGCAGCCAAGAGGACGGAGATAGGGGTGAAAAACTGTTTTTT. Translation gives CASSQEDGDRGEKLFF.

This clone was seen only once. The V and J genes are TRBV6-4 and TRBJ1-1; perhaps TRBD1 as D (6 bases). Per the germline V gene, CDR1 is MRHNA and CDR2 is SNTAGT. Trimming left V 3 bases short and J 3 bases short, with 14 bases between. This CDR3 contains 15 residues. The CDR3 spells CASSDNRDTYTEAFF. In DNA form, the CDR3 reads TGTGCCAGCAGTGATAACCGGGACACCTACACTGAAGCTTTCTTT.

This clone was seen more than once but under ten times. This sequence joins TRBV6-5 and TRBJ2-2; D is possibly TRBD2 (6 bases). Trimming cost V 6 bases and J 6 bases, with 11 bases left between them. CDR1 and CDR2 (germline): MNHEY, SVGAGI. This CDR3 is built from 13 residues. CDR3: CASSSGGSGELFF. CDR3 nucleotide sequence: TGTGCCAGCAGCTCAGGAGGGTCCGGGGAGCTGTTTTTT.

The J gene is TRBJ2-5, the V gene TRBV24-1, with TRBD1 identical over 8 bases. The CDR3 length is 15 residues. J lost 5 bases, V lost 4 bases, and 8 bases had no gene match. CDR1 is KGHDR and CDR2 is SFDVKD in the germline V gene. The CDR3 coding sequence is TGTGCCACCAGTGAGGCCTACAGGGGGATGGAGACCCAGTACTTC. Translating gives CATSEAYRGMETQYF.

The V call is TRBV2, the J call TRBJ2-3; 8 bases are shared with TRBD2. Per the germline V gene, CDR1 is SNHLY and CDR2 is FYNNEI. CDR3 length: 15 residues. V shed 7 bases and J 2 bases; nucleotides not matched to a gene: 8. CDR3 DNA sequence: TGTGCCAGCAAGGCGCGGGGGGACTCCACAGATACGCAGTATTTT. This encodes CASKARGDSTDTQYF.

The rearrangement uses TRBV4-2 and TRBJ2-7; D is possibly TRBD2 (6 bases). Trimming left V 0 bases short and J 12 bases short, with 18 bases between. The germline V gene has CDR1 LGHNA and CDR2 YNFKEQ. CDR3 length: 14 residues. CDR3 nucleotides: TGTGCCAGCAGCCAAGAAAGGAGGGACCCCCCAGGGTACTTC. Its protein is CASSQERRDPPGYF.

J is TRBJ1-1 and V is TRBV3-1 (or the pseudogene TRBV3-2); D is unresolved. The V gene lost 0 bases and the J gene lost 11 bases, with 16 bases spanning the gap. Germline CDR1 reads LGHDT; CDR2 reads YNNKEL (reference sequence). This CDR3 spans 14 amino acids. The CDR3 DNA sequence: TGTGCCAGCAGCCAAGATTCCAACGGAGGGTCGGCTTTCTTT. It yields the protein CASSQDSNGGSAFF.

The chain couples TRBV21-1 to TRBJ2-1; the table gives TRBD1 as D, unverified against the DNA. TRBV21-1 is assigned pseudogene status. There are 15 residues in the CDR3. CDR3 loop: CASPHTGGRYNEQFF. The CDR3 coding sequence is TGTGCCAGTCCTCATACAGGGGGTCGATACAATGAGCAGTTCTTC.

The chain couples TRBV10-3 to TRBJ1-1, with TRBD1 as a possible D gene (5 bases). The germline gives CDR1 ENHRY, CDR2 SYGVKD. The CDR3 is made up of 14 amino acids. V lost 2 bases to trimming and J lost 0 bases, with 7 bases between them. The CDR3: CAISEDSLNTEAFF. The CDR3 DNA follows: TGTGCCATCAGTGAGGACAGTTTGAACACTGAAGCTTTCTTT.

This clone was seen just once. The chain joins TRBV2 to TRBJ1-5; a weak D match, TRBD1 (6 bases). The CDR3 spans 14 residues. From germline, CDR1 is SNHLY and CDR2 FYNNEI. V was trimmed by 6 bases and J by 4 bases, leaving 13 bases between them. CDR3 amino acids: CASSPGQPNQPQHF. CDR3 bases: TGTGCCAGCAGCCCCGGACAGCCAAATCAGCCCCAGCATTTT.

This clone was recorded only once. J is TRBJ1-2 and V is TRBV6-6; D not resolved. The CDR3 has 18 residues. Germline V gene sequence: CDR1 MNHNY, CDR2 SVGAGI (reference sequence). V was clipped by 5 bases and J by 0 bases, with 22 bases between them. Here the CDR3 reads CASSLKPWWYQTNYGYTF. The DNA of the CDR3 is TGTGCCAGCAGTCTTAAGCCCTGGTGGTATCAAACTAACTATGGCTACACCTTC.

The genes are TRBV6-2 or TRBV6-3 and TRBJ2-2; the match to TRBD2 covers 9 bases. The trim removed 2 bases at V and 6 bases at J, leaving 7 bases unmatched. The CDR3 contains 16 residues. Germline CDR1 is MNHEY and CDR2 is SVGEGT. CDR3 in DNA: TGTGCCAGCAGTTACGGTCTAGCGGGGTCCCCCGGGGAGCTGTTTTTT. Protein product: CASSYGLAGSPGELFF.

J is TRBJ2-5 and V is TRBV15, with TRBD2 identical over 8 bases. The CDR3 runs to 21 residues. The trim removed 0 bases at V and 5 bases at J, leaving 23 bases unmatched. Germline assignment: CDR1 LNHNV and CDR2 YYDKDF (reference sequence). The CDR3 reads CATSREMGVIDQGTRSETQYF. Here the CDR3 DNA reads TGTGCCACCAGCAGAGAAATGGGTGTTATAGATCAGGGGACTAGGTCGGAGACCCAGTACTTC.

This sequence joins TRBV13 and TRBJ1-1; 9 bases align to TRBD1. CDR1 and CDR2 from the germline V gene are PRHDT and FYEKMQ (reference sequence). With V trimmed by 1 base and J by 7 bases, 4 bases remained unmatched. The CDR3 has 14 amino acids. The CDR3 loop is CASSLDRGRDEAFF. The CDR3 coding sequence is TGTGCCAGCAGCTTAGACAGGGGGCGGGATGAAGCTTTCTTT.

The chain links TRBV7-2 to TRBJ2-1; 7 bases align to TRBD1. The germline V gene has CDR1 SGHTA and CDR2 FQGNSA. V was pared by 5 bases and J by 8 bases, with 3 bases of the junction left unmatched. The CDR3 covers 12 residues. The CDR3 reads CASSRQGYEQFF. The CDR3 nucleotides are TGTGCCAGCAGCCGACAGGGTTATGAGCAGTTCTTC. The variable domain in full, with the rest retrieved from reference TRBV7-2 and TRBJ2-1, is GAGVSQSPSNKVTEKGKDVELRCDPISGHTALYWYRQSLGQGLEFLIYFQGNSAPDKSGLPSDRFSAERTGGSVSTLTIQRTQQEDSAVYLCASSRQGYEQFFGPGTRLTVL.

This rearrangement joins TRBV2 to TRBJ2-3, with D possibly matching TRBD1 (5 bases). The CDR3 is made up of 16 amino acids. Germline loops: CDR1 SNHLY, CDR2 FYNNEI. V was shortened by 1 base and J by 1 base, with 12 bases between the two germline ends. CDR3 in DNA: TGTGCCAGCAGTGAAGTAGGTGGGGCTGGCACAGATACGCAGTATTTT. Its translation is CASSEVGGAGTDTQYF.

In DNA form, the CDR3 reads TGTGCCAGCAGCTTCACAGGGGTCGAATCACCCCTCCACTTT. Residues: CASSFTGVESPLHF. This chain uses TRBV11-2 with TRBJ1-6; TRBD1 matches at 7 bases. Per germline, CDR1 SGHAT and CDR2 FQNNGV. Trimming removed 3 bases from V and 10 bases from J; junction bases left unmatched: 6. This CDR3 is 14 amino acids long.

In DNA, the CDR3 is TGTGCCAGCAGCCAGTTGAGGGGGTCGTACAATGAGCAGTTCTTC. Protein sequence: CASSQLRGSYNEQFF. The gene calls are TRBV7-2 and TRBJ2-1; maybe TRBD1 (6 bases). V lost 5 bases and J 4 bases, leaving 15 bases between the germline ends. The CDR3 spans 15 residues. Per the germline V gene, CDR1 is SGHTA and CDR2 is FQGNSA.

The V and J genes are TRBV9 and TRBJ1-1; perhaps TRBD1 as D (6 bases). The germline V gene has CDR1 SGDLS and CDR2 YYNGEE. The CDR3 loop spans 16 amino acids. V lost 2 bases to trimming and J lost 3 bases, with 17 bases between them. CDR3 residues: CASSVGGGAKYTEAFF. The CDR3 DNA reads TGTGCCAGCAGCGTTGGTGGGGGCGCAAAGTACACTGAAGCTTTCTTT.

In DNA, the CDR3 is TGTGCCAGCAGCCAGGAGGGAGTTTTTGGCACTGAAGCTTTCTTT. Protein: CASSQEGVFGTEAFF. The J gene is TRBJ1-1, the V gene TRBV7-2; D gene ambiguous. Germline V gene lookup returns CDR1 SGHTA and CDR2 FQGNSA. V gave up 5 bases and J gave up 4 bases, with 17 bases separating them. This CDR3 is 15 amino acids long.

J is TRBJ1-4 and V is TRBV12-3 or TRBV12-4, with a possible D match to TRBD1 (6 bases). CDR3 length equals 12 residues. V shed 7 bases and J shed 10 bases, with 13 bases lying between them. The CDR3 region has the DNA TGTGCCAGCACCTCTGGACAGACAAAACTGTTTTTT. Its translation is CASTSGQTKLFF.

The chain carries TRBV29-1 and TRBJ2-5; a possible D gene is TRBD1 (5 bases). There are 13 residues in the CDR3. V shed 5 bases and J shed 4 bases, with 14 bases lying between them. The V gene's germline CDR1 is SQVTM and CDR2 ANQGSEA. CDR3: CSVQSGFGETQYF. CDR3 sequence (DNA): TGCAGCGTTCAGTCAGGGTTTGGAGAGACCCAGTACTTC.